This T cell receptor beta chain was found in a study of shared clonotypes between healthy human individuals. Details on this clone: Its antigen is as yet unknown.

Study-level points and caveats: Shared across a few donors were 4% to 5% of the naive CD4 clonotypes.

The CDR3 contains 15 residues. Germline CDR1 is KGHSH and CDR2 is LQKENI. V dropped 4 bases and J dropped 5 bases, with 15 bases sitting between them. Clones were sequenced by immunoSEQ multiplex PCR, and TCRdb holds only the in-frame ones, with some missing. The profile covers approximately 2.1 million clones, with 85% to 95% appearing a single time and 0.39% taken by the ten largest. The source material was naive CD4+ T cells from PBMCs. Subset given: CD45RA+ positively selected. The rearrangement links TRBV18 to TRBJ1-5, with D perhaps TRBD1 (6 bases). The receptor was isolated from a man aged 18 to 30 in good health. Some clones in this sample may be carry-over from other donors' samples. The chain's CDR3 is CASSLHTGNDQPQHF. In DNA, the CDR3 is TGTGCCAGCTCACTACATACAGGGAACGATCAGCCCCAGCATTTT.